The rows below give T cell receptor beta chains drawn from one sample of a study of regulatory T cells in long-lasting Graves disease. TCRdb redid the calling of the multiplex PCR reads with MiXCR, one entry per CDR3 protein. The repertoire holds roughly 490,000 distinct CDR3 sequences, around a fifth seen once, with over 10% in the top ten. The sample consisted of peripheral blood mononuclear cells (PBMCs), taken when the disease was refractory, from a patient treated with antithyroid drugs. All receptors come from a female donor with Graves disease. Each CDR3 is given with its conserved first and last residue. The order of the fields is J gene, clone size, D gene, V gene, CDR3 protein, CDR3 DNA. The D gene is left open where the match is weak. Part of the rows lack a size; the others show once, few, many or a class for expanded clones.

TRBJ2-7 | . | . | TRBV13 | CASSFSSRLASSYEQYF | TGTGCCAGCAGCTTCAGCTCACGGCTAGCGAGCTCCTACGAGCAGTACTTC
TRBJ2-7 | . | TRBD2 | TRBV4-1 | CASSQDRGDPYEQYF | TGCGCCAGCAGCCAAGATCGGGGGGACCCCTACGAGCAGTACTTC
TRBJ2-7 | . | TRBD2 | TRBV20-1 | CSTLLAGGSYEQYF | TGCAGTACCCTACTAGCGGGAGGGTCCTACGAGCAGTACTTC
TRBJ2-2 | few | TRBD2 | TRBV11-1 | CASSLAGQPGELFF | TGTGCCAGCAGTCTAGCGGGACAGCCCGGGGAGCTGTTTTTT
TRBJ1-2 | . | . | TRBV30 | CAWNGHMTSPYGYTF | TGTGCCTGGAATGGACACATGACTTCCCCCTATGGCTACACCTTC
TRBJ1-6 | many | TRBD1 | TRBV7-9 | CASSLQGSSYNSPLHF | TGTGCCAGCAGTTTACAGGGGAGCTCCTATAATTCACCCCTCCACTTT
TRBJ2-7 | few | TRBD2 | TRBV7-9 | CASSQTSGIKYF | TGTGCCAGCAGCCAAACTAGCGGGATTAAGTACTTC
TRBJ2-7 | many | . | TRBV11-3 | CASSLDDGRALYEQYF | TGTGCCAGCAGCTTAGATGATGGCAGGGCCCTCTACGAGCAGTACTTC
TRBJ1-5 | few | TRBD1 | TRBV20-1 | CSAPTGGNRYQPQHF | TGCAGTGCTCCAACAGGGGGGAATCGGTATCAGCCCCAGCATTTT
TRBJ2-1 | . | TRBD2 | TRBV7-9 | CASSLGGLARSYNEQFF | TGTGCCAGCAGCTTAGGGGGACTAGCGCGCTCCTACAATGAGCAGTTCTTC
TRBJ2-3 | . | TRBD2 | TRBV6-5 | CASSYSVSSGGSDTQYF | TGTGCCAGCAGTTACTCGGTTTCTAGCGGGGGGTCGGATACGCAGTATTTT
TRBJ2-5 | many | . | TRBV19 | CASKRGHQGPLREKETQYF | TGTGCCAGTAAAAGAGGGCATCAAGGGCCCCTCCGCGAGAAAGAGACCCAGTACTTC
TRBJ2-2 | few | TRBD1 | TRBV19 | CASRAGGNFLTGELFF | TGTGCCAGTAGGGCAGGGGGTAACTTCCTCACCGGGGAGCTGTTTTTT
TRBJ1-2 | many | TRBD1 | TRBV6-2/TRBV6-3 | CASSYSNQGDYGYTF | TGTGCCAGCAGTTACTCGAATCAGGGGGACTATGGCTACACCTTC
TRBJ1-5 | . | . | TRBV12-3/TRBV12-4 | CASSLARGGAQPQHF | TGTGCCAGCAGTTTAGCGAGGGGGGGCGCCCAGCCCCAGCATTTT
TRBJ2-5 | many | TRBD2 | TRBV12-3/TRBV12-4 | CASSFPGGVETQYF | TGTGCCAGCAGTTTCCCCGGGGGGGTAGAGACCCAGTACTTC
TRBJ1-3 | many | . | TRBV28 | CASSFWGANGNTIYF | TGTGCCAGCAGTTTTTGGGGGGCAAATGGAAACACCATATATTTT
TRBJ1-3 | . | . | TRBV11-2 | CASSPRRSPFGNTIYF | TGTGCCAGCAGCCCCCGACGGTCGCCCTTTGGAAACACCATATATTTT
TRBJ1-2 | many | . | TRBV7-2 | CALEVNYGYTF | TGTGCGTTAGAGGTTAACTATGGCTACACCTTC
TRBJ1-1 | many | TRBD1 | TRBV28 | CASSLGDRGSTEAFF | TGTGCCAGCAGTTTAGGGGACAGGGGTTCCACTGAAGCTTTCTTT
TRBJ1-6 | . | TRBD1 | TRBV3-1 | CASSQPSDRDSPLHF | TGTGCCAGCAGCCAGCCCAGTGACAGGGATTCACCCCTCCACTTT
TRBJ1-2 | few | . | TRBV27 | CASSPGRALPSIYGYTF | TGTGCCAGCAGCCCCGGCCGGGCCCTACCATCCATATATGGCTACACCTTC
TRBJ1-2 | many | . | TRBV12-3/TRBV12-4 | CASSPMDRPNYGYTF | TGTGCCAGCAGTCCCATGGACAGACCTAACTATGGCTACACCTTC
TRBJ2-7 | many | . | TRBV24-1 | CATSESWGEQYF | TGTGCCACCAGTGAGAGCTGGGGGGAGCAGTACTTC
TRBJ2-5 | few | . | TRBV10-3 | CAISEKEETQYF | TGTGCCATCAGTGAGAAGGAAGAGACCCAGTACTTC
TRBJ1-1 | . | TRBD1 | TRBV15 | CATSRKEGQGAAFF | TGTGCCACCAGCAGAAAGGAGGGACAGGGTGCCGCTTTCTTT
TRBJ2-7 | many | . | TRBV28 | CASSLVRRHEQYF | TGTGCCAGCAGTTTAGTCAGGAGGCACGAGCAGTACTTC
TRBJ1-3 | . | . | TRBV11-3 | CASSLTHADSGNTIYF | TGTGCCAGCAGCTTAACCCACGCGGACTCTGGAAACACCATATATTTT
TRBJ2-5 | . | . | TRBV7-9 | CASSFRSDGEETQYF | TGTGCCAGCAGCTTCCGGTCGGACGGAGAAGAGACCCAGTACTTC
TRBJ1-6 | few | . | TRBV5-1 | CASSNYRDTDNSPLHF | TGCGCCAGCAGCAATTACCGGGACACCGACAATTCACCCCTCCACTTT
TRBJ2-7 | . | TRBD2 | TRBV5-1 | CASSPGLAGLYEQYF | TGCGCCAGCAGCCCGGGACTAGCGGGCCTCTACGAGCAGTACTTC
TRBJ2-3 | . | . | TRBV27 | CASPASIEITQYF | TGTGCCAGCCCTGCTTCCATTGAGATTACGCAGTATTTT
TRBJ1-6 | many | . | TRBV7-6 | CASSLDPPASSYNSPLHF | TGTGCCAGCAGCTTAGATCCCCCTGCGAGCTCCTATAATTCACCCCTCCACTTT
TRBJ1-2 | few | TRBD1 | TRBV27 | CASSLRGQGGYGYTF | TGTGCCAGCAGTTTACGGGGACAGGGGGGCTATGGCTACACCTTC
TRBJ1-2 | many | TRBD1 | TRBV27 | CASSYQGGVNYGYTF | TGTGCCAGCAGTTACCAGGGGGGGGTTAACTATGGCTACACCTTC
TRBJ2-5 | many | TRBD2 | TRBV11-3 | CASSLGTSHHQETQYF | TGTGCCAGCAGCTTAGGGACTAGCCACCACCAAGAGACCCAGTACTTC
TRBJ2-7 | . | . | TRBV4-1 | CASSHLGPTYEQYF | TGCGCCAGCAGCCACCTTGGTCCCACCTACGAGCAGTACTTC
TRBJ1-2 | . | . | TRBV24-1 | CATSRTAGYGYTF | TGTGCCACCAGTCGGACGGCGGGGTATGGCTACACCTTC
TRBJ1-2 | many | . | TRBV5-1 | CASSTLGALTFYGYTF | TGCGCCAGCAGCACCCTCGGGGCCCTGACCTTCTATGGCTACACCTTC
TRBJ2-7 | . | TRBD1 | TRBV4-3 | CASSLGLTRTGVNEQYF | TGCGCCAGCAGCCTTGGGTTGACGCGGACAGGGGTCAACGAGCAGTACTTC
TRBJ1-1 | . | . | TRBV5-6 | CASTLDSRTFF | TGTGCCAGCACCTTAGACAGTAGAACTTTCTTT
TRBJ1-5 | . | . | TRBV20-1 | CSARWDKSNQPQHF | TGCAGTGCTCGATGGGATAAGAGCAATCAGCCCCAGCATTTT
TRBJ2-7 | few | . | TRBV7-2 | CASSPGQSIYEQYF | TGTGCCAGCAGCCCGGGGCAGAGCATCTACGAGCAGTACTTC
TRBJ1-4 | many | . | TRBV2 | CASSPDHNEKLFF | TGTGCCAGCTCCCCGGACCACAATGAAAAACTGTTTTTT
TRBJ2-3 | few | . | TRBV12-3/TRBV12-4 | CASSPQVADTQYF | TGTGCCAGCAGCCCCCAGGTGGCAGATACGCAGTATTTT
TRBJ2-7 | many | TRBD2 | TRBV27 | CASSDPSTSGNDEQYF | TGTGCCAGCAGTGACCCGTCGACTAGCGGGAATGACGAGCAGTACTTC
TRBJ1-1 | . | . | TRBV6-9 | CASSYSVGGTGTEAFF | TGTGCCAGCAGTTACTCAGTGGGGGGTACGGGCACTGAAGCTTTCTTT
TRBJ1-1 | many | . | TRBV6-5 | CASSYSAGPEAFF | TGTGCCAGCAGTTACTCAGCAGGACCCGAAGCTTTCTTT
TRBJ1-5 | many | . | TRBV29-1 | CSVEERALSNQPQHF | TGCAGCGTTGAAGAGAGAGCCCTTAGCAATCAGCCCCAGCATTTT
TRBJ1-1 | many | . | TRBV29-1 | CSVAREPNTEAFF | TGCAGCGTTGCCCGAGAGCCTAACACTGAAGCTTTCTTT
TRBJ1-1 | . | . | TRBV19 | CASSTGHTNTEAFF | TGTGCCAGTAGTACGGGACATACGAACACTGAAGCTTTCTTT
TRBJ1-5 | many | . | TRBV28 | CATHRSNQPQHF | TGTGCCACCCACAGGAGCAATCAGCCCCAGCATTTT
TRBJ2-5 | few | TRBD1 | TRBV24-1 | CATSERDRGETQYF | TGTGCCACCAGTGAACGGGACAGGGGAGAGACCCAGTACTTC
TRBJ2-7 | . | TRBD2 | TRBV7-2 | CASSSSGRALEQYF | TGTGCCAGCAGTTCAAGCGGGAGGGCCCTCGAGCAGTACTTC
TRBJ2-1 | many | TRBD1 | TRBV28 | CASSLDRGPHPEQFF | TGTGCCAGCAGCTTAGACAGGGGACCCCATCCTGAGCAGTTCTTC
TRBJ1-1 | many | . | TRBV6-1 | CASSEYGAGANTEAFF | TGTGCCAGCAGTGAATATGGGGCGGGAGCTAACACTGAAGCTTTCTTT